This T cell receptor beta chain stems from a study of PD-L1 blockade in urothelial cancer (dated by TCRdb to 2015 to 2018). Background for the entire study: All patients started therapy around 2014 and received atezolizumab 1,200 mg intravenously every 3 weeks. Some 30 patients had pretreatment blood TCR-seq, about 24 had at least one posttreatment blood collection, and about 24 had tumor TCR-seq. Whole exome sequencing and RNA sequencing of pretreatment tumors were performed alongside TCR sequencing in the same patients. TCR sequencing covered pretreatment tumor samples and matched, serially collected peripheral blood taken before and after atezolizumab treatment. The study, an exploratory multi-omic analysis, examined somatic, immune and clinical correlates of response to PD-L1 blockade with atezolizumab in urothelial cancer. Durable clinical benefit meant progression-free survival longer than 6 months, and TCR features were also tested against progression-free and overall survival. About 10 patients achieved durable clinical benefit and approximately 20 did not. Blood samples gave a median of approximately 150,000 T cells and tens of thousands of unique TCRs, with a median clonality of around 0.08. Blood samples were analyzed 3 weeks after the start of treatment (second dose) and 6 weeks after the start of treatment. About 90% of the 29 patients were identified as males with urothelial cancer of bladder origin, and a prior smoking history was reported by 18 of 29 patients. Patients had an ECOG performance status of 0 or 1 and had received between 0 and 3 prior chemotherapy regimens. General conclusions and limits of the study: Greater expansion of tumor-associated TCR clones in peripheral blood 3 weeks after the start of treatment was observed in patients with durable benefit (n ≈ 22, p = 0.022). Because the sample size was small (n of about 30) and many of the analyses were exploratory, the results are meant to be hypothesis-generating. A pretreatment peripheral blood TCR clonality below the median was linked to improved progression-free and overall survival.

To note about this clone: Its antigen remains unidentified. It has no much larger one-base neighbor in the sample; base qualities were not kept.

Synthetic TCR analog templates were spiked into each PCR so that absolute template abundance could be estimated from read counts. The immunoSEQ assay was used to amplify TCRbeta CDR3 regions from genomic DNA with bias-controlled V and J gene primers. Sequencing of rearranged TCRbeta segments was done at approximately 20X coverage. Regarding the original processing steps: Clustering was used to correct sequencing errors, and CDR3s were annotated against IMGT to assign V, D and J genes. Only productive TCRbeta rearrangements were used in downstream analyses, excluding out-of-frame or stop-codon sequences. Clonality was computed as one minus Shannon entropy normalized by the log of the number of unique productive sequences. Clones differing between time points or between blood and tumor were identified using Fisher's exact test with Benjamini-Hochberg correction, with an adjusted p below 0.01 applied as the threshold. TCRdb limited this immuneACCESS table to in-frame rearrangements with V and J called. A share of clones is missing; checked studies link under half to unresolved V genes, and the rest is unexplained. V, J and clone size were drawn from that table, and D and trimming were deduced from the DNA. Counted in this sample were 40,000 to 45,000 clones; 83% of them appeared once. The ten biggest clones cover less than 15% of the sample.

From the cysteine up to the phenylalanine, the CDR3 has a length of 14 residues. The kept DNA is CDR3 alone, 42 bases in frame from the first base. V gives up 6 bases and J gives up 0 bases, and the segment between their germline ends measures 9 bases. CDR1 and CDR2, looked up from the germline V gene, are SGHAT and FQNNGV. The sample's time point, from its label and the paper: peripheral blood 6 weeks after treatment start. A cohort of about 31 patients with locally advanced or metastatic urothelial carcinoma, treated at Memorial Sloan Kettering on a trial protocol, was included. Peripheral blood mononuclear cells were collected pretreatment and during treatment, with between 1 and 8 total time points per patient. The Qiagen DNeasy Blood extraction kit was used to purify genomic DNA from total PBMCs and tumor samples. PBMCs were collected pretreatment and during treatment, and were isolated and stored as previously described.

The input for sequencing was PBMCs, taken around atezolizumab (anti-PD-L1) treatment. The sequence links TRBV11-2 to TRBJ1-3; the D gene is possibly TRBD1, with 5 bases matching. This TCR was sampled from a man in his 60s with urothelial cancer. The nucleotides read TGTGCCAGCAGTCCAGGGATCTCTGGAAACACCATATATTTT. It translates to CASSPGISGNTIYF.